This T cell receptor (beta chain) was identified during a study of low-dose radiotherapy and immunotherapy resistance in tumors. Germline CDR1 and CDR2: MNHEY and SVGEGT. This CDR3 region has 12 residues. V lost 8 bases to trimming and J lost 5 bases, with 13 bases between them. The sample's time point: before trial treatment. Alpha and beta chains were covered, as first-strand cDNA relied on TRAV- and TRBV-specific primers. TCR amplification used 20 to 25 PCR cycles, a constant-region primer and a V-primer adapter. TCRdb passed the reads through MiXCR, listing each CDR3 protein once. The sample has under 90,000 distinct CDR3 sequences, 15% to 20% seen once. In its sample, this clonotype was seen many times.

J is TRBJ2-7 and V is TRBV6-2 or TRBV6-3, with D uncertain. The receptor was derived from a male donor with prostate cancer. Here the sequenced sample was PBMCs, taken before treatment. The CDR3 sequence is CASGIAFDEQYF. Here the CDR3 DNA reads TGTGCCAGCGGAATTGCGTTTGACGAGCAGTACTTC.